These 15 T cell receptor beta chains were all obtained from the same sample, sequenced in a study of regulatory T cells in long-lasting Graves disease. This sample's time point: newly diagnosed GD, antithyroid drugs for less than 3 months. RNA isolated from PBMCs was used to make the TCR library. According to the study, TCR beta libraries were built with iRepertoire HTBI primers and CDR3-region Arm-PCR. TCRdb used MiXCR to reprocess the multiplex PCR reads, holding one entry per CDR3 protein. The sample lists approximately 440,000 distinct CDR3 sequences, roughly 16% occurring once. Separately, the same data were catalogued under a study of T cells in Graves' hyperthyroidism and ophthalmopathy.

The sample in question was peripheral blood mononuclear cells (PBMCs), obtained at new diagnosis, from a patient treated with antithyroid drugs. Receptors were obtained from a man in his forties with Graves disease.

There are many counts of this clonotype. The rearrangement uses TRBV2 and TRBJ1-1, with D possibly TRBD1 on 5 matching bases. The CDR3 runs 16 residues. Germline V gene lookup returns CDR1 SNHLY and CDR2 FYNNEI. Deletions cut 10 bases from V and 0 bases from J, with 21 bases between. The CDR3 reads CANPSRAGSVNTEAFF. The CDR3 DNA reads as TGTGCCAATCCGTCCAGGGCAGGGTCGGTGAACACTGAAGCTTTCTTT.

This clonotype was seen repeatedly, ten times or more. Written as DNA, the CDR3 is TGTGCCAGCAGCTGGCGGGTACAAGAGACCCAGTACTTC. This gives the protein CASSWRVQETQYF. The rearrangement joins TRBV7-2 to TRBJ2-5, with D perhaps TRBD2 (5 bases). This CDR3 contains 13 residues. Trimming removed 4 bases at V and 2 bases at J, with 8 bases between. The germline V gene encodes CDR1 SGHTA and CDR2 FQGNSA.

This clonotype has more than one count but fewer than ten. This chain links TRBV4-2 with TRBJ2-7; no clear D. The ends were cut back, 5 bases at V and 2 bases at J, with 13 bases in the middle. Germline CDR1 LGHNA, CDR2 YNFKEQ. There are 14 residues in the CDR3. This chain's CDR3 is CASSSRMAPYEQYF. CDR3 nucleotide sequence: TGTGCCAGCAGCTCCCGGATGGCCCCCTACGAGCAGTACTTC.

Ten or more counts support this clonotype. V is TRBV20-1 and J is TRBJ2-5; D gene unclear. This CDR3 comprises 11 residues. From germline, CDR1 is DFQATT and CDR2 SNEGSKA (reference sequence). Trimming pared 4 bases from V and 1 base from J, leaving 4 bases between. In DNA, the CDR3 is TGCAGTGCTACGACCCAAGAGACCCAGTACTTC. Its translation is CSATTQETQYF.

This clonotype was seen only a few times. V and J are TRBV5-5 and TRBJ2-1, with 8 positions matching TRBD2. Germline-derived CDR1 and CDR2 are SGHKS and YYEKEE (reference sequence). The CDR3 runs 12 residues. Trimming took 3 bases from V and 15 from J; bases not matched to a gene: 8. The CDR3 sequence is CASSYSGISTFF. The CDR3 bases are TGTGCCAGCAGCTATAGCGGGATCTCGACGTTCTTC.

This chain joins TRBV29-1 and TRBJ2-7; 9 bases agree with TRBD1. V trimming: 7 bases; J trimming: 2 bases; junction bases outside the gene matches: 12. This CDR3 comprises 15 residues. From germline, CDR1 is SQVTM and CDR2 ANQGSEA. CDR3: CSAGQGLGWTYEQYF. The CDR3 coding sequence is TGCAGCGCTGGACAGGGGTTGGGGTGGACCTACGAGCAGTACTTC.

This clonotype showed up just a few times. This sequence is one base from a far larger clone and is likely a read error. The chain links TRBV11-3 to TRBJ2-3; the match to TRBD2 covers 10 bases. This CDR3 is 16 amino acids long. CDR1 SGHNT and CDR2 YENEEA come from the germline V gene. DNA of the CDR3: TGTGCCAGCAGTTTCCCACTAGCGGGAAACACAAATACGCAGTATTTT. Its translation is CASSFPLAGNTNTQYF.

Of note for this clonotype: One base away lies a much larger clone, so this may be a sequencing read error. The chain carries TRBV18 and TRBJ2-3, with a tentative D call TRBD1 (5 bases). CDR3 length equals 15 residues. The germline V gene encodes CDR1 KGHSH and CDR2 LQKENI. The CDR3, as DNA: TGTGCCAGCTTACCAGATCAGGGTTGGACAGATACGCAGTATTTT. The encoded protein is CASLPDQGWTDTQYF.

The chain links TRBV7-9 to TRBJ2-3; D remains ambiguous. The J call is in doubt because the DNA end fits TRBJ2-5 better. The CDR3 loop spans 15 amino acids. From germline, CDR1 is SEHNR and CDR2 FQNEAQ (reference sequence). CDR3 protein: CASSLLTDGLGTQYF. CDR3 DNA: TGTGCCAGCAGCTTACTCACAGACGGGCTGGGGACCCAGTACTTC.

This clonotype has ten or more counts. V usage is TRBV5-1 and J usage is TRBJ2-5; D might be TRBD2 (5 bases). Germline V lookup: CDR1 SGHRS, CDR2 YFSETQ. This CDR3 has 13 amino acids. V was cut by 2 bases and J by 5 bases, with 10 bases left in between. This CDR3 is CASSFPTGETQYF. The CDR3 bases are TGCGCCAGCAGCTTCCCGACGGGGGAGACCCAGTACTTC. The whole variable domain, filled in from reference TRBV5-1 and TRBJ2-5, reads KAGVTQTPRYLIKTRGQQVTLSCSPISGHRSVSWYQQTPGQGLQFLFEYFSETQRNKGNFPGRFSGRQFSNSRSEMNVSTLELGDSALYLCASSFPTGETQYFGPGTRLLVL.

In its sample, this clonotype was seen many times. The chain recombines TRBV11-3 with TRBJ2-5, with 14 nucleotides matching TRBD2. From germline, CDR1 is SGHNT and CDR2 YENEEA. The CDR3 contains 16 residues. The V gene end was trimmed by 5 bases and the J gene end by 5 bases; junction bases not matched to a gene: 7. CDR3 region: CASSPGLAGEYETQYF. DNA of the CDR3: TGTGCCAGCAGCCCGGGACTAGCGGGAGAATATGAGACCCAGTACTTC.

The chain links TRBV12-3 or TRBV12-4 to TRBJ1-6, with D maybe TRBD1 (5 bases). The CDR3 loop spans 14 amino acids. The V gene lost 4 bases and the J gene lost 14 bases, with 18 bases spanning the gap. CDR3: CASSSPGLPLTLHF. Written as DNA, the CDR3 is TGTGCCAGCAGTTCTCCGGGACTGCCCTTAACCCTCCACTTT.

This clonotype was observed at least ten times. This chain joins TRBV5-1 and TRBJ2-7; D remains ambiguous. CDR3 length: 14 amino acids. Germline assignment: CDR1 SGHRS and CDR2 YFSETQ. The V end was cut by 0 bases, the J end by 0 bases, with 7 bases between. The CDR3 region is CASSLEVTSYEQYF. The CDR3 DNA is TGCGCCAGCAGCTTGGAGGTGACCTCCTACGAGCAGTACTTC.

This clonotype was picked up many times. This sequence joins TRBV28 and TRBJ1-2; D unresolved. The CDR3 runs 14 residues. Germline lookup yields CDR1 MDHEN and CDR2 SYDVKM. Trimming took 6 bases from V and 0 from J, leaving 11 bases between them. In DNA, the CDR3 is TGTGCCAGCAGCTTGCCGGGAGCTAACTATGGCTACACCTTC. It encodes CASSLPGANYGYTF.

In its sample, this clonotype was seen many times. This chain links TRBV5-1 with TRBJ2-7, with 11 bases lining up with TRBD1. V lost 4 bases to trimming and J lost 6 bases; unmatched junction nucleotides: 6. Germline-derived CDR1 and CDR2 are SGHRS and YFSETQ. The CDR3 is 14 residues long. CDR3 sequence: CASSRGQGAFEQYF. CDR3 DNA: TGCGCCAGCAGCCGCGGACAGGGGGCCTTCGAGCAGTACTTC.